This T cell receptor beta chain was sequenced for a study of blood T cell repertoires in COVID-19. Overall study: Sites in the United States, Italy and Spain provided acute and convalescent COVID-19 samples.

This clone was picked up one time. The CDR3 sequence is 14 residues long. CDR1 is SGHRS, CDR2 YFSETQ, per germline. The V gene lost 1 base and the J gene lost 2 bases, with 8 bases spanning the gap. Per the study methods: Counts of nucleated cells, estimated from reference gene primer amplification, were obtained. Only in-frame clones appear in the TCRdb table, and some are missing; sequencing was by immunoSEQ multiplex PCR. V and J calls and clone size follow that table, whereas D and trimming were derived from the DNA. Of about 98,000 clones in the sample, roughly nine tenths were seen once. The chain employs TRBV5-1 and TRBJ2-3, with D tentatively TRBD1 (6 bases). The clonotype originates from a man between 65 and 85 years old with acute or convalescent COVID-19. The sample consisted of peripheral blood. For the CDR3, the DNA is TGCGCCAGCAGCTTGCAGGGGCACACAGATACGCAGTATTTT. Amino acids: CASSLQGHTDTQYF.